This entry describes one TCR beta chain. Its specificity is unknown. Genomic DNA was extracted from every available blood leukocyte. This entry comes from a study of human thymus T cells. Study-level points and caveats: It looked as if thymic and blood repertoires used V and J genes in a biased way.

The CDR3 has 14 amino acids. V lost 4 bases to trimming and J lost 7 bases; unmatched junction nucleotides: 7. Germline V gene lookup returns CDR1 PRHDT and CDR2 FYEKMQ (reference sequence). Here immunoSEQ multiplex PCR was the method, and the copy in TCRdb shows in-frame clones only, minus some. The profile shows 57,000 or so clones, nearly 95% of them singletons. Sequencing was done on a sample of blood. The receptor's source is a boy under three years old with a congenital heart defect but otherwise immunologically healthy. The chain carries TRBV13 and TRBJ2-7; 10 nucleotides line up with TRBD2. The CDR3 reads CASSSSGGAAEQYF. The DNA of the CDR3 is TGTGCCAGCAGCTCAAGCGGGGGGGCCGCGGAGCAGTACTTC. The whole variable domain, filled in from reference TRBV13 and TRBJ2-7, reads AAGVIQSPRHLIKEKRETATLKCYPIPRHDTVYWYQQGPGQDPQFLISFYEKMQSDKGSIPDRFSAQQFSDYHSELNMSSLELGDSALYFCASSSSGGAAEQYFGPGTRLTVT.